The clone carrying this T cell receptor beta chain was counted once. What it binds is not known. Different DNA sequences within this sample yield the same CDR3. Trimming took 1 base from V and 8 from J, leaving 5 bases between them. From germline, CDR1 is SQVTM and CDR2 ANQGSEA. The CDR3 runs 11 residues. The data were taken from a study of cytomegalovirus exposure and HLA in healthy donors. Across the whole study: Approximately 180 million T cells yielded approximately 100 million unique TCR beta sequences, as an earlier analysis found.

The study, taken as a whole, reports: High sensitivity and specificity were reportedly achieved when the classifier diagnosed cytomegalovirus status.

Both 60 Vbeta primers and 13 Jbeta primers went into the PCR. Some clones are missing from TCRdb's copy, which holds only in-frame ones; the method was immunoSEQ multiplex PCR. The data show 150,000 to 200,000 clones, over 65% seen once. What was sequenced was PBMCs. The chain recombines TRBV29-1 with TRBJ1-4; D gene ambiguous. The clonotype was recovered from a woman between 25 and 40 years old in good health and CMV-seronegative. CDR3 loop: CSVEAGEKLFF. The CDR3 DNA reads as TGCAGCGTTGAAGCGGGAGAAAAACTGTTTTTT. Looking up the rest from reference TRBV29-1 and TRBJ1-4 gives the full variable domain: SAVISQKPSRDICQRGTSLTIQCQVDSQVTMMFWYRQQPGQSLTLIATANQGSEATYESGFVIDKFPISRPNLTFSTLTVSNMSPEDSSIYLCSVEAGEKLFFGSGTQLSVL.